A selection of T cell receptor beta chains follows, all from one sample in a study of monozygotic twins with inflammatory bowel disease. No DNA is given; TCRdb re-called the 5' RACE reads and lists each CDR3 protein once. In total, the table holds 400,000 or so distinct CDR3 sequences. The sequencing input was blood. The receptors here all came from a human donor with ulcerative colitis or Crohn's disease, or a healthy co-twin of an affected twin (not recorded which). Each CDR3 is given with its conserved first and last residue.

CDR3 protein: CASSFLDRMNTEAFF; V gene: TRBV12-3/TRBV12-4; J gene: TRBJ1-1
CDR3 protein: CAISDGGGSYEQYF; V gene: TRBV10-3; J gene: TRBJ2-7
CDR3 protein: CASSPRQGYPPYEQYF; V gene: TRBV16; J gene: TRBJ2-7
CDR3 protein: CASSDRGSGANVLTF; V gene: TRBV4-3; J gene: TRBJ2-6
CDR3 protein: CASSPLGGRGVNEQFF; V gene: TRBV4-1; J gene: TRBJ2-1
CDR3 protein: CASGTGETQYF; V gene: TRBV2; J gene: TRBJ2-5
CDR3 protein: CASSLGPGTSGSAETQYF; V gene: TRBV5-4; J gene: TRBJ2-5
CDR3 protein: CAISESGTEQFF; V gene: TRBV10-3; J gene: TRBJ2-1
CDR3 protein: CASSFPSDRGSQETQYF; V gene: TRBV7-6; J gene: TRBJ2-5
CDR3 protein: CASSSPTGTQGANIQYF; V gene: TRBV7-9; J gene: TRBJ2-4
CDR3 protein: CASRSLDPGAGNQPQHF; V gene: TRBV6-2/TRBV6-3; J gene: TRBJ1-5
CDR3 protein: CVSRAPEAGVDEQYF; V gene: TRBV12-3/TRBV12-4; J gene: TRBJ2-7
CDR3 protein: CSAIPPGLGPYGYTF; V gene: TRBV20-1; J gene: TRBJ1-2
CDR3 protein: CASNSYNEQFF; V gene: TRBV19; J gene: TRBJ2-1
CDR3 protein: CASSLGQTTGELFF; V gene: TRBV12-3/TRBV12-4; J gene: TRBJ2-2
CDR3 protein: CASRISGDPDNEQFF; V gene: TRBV12-3/TRBV12-4; J gene: TRBJ2-1
CDR3 protein: CSAKSYRGLYEQYF; V gene: TRBV20-1; J gene: TRBJ2-7
CDR3 protein: CASSSYTGEQYF; V gene: TRBV18; J gene: TRBJ2-7
CDR3 protein: CSVESWDRETQYF; V gene: TRBV29-1; J gene: TRBJ2-5
CDR3 protein: CAIRADLYNEQFF; V gene: TRBV10-3; J gene: TRBJ2-1
CDR3 protein: CASSFVGNLEANTEAFF; V gene: TRBV12-3/TRBV12-4; J gene: TRBJ1-1
CDR3 protein: CASSQLAGNTIYF; V gene: TRBV7-2; J gene: TRBJ1-3
CDR3 protein: CASSLSPTGGSGEQYF; V gene: TRBV12-3/TRBV12-4; J gene: TRBJ2-7
CDR3 protein: CATSRLGGTEAFF; V gene: TRBV15; J gene: TRBJ1-1
CDR3 protein: CASSQDWGAGVEKLFF; V gene: TRBV4-3; J gene: TRBJ1-4
CDR3 protein: CASSQLFGEKLFF; V gene: TRBV4-1; J gene: TRBJ1-4
CDR3 protein: CASGLSGQGAGELFF; V gene: TRBV12-5; J gene: TRBJ2-2
CDR3 protein: CSVDRTNTNEQFF; V gene: TRBV29-1; J gene: TRBJ2-1
CDR3 protein: CASSISTGYEQYF; V gene: TRBV19; J gene: TRBJ2-7
CDR3 protein: CASSNGRGTDTQYF; V gene: TRBV5-1; J gene: TRBJ2-3
CDR3 protein: CSVSGTVNTEAFF; V gene: TRBV29-1; J gene: TRBJ1-1
CDR3 protein: CASSYWKETQYF; V gene: TRBV6-2/TRBV6-3; J gene: TRBJ2-5
CDR3 protein: CASSYSGQNNEQFF; V gene: TRBV6-6; J gene: TRBJ2-1
CDR3 protein: CASSILTSDNEQFF; V gene: TRBV28; J gene: TRBJ2-1
CDR3 protein: CASSYSAGSQPQHF; V gene: TRBV6-5; J gene: TRBJ1-5
CDR3 protein: CASSEGNEQFF; V gene: TRBV18; J gene: TRBJ2-1
CDR3 protein: CASSLIFGDTEAFF; V gene: TRBV5-1; J gene: TRBJ1-1
CDR3 protein: CSVNIGGLAGGQFF; V gene: TRBV20-1; J gene: TRBJ2-1
CDR3 protein: CASSSGTGGAQPQHF; V gene: TRBV27; J gene: TRBJ1-5
CDR3 protein: CASSDTSESTDTQYF; V gene: TRBV2; J gene: TRBJ2-3
CDR3 protein: CAWADRVWPGYTF; V gene: TRBV30; J gene: TRBJ1-2
CDR3 protein: CSARYETGELFF; V gene: TRBV20-1; J gene: TRBJ2-2
CDR3 protein: CASSSQAGNQPQHF; V gene: TRBV12-3/TRBV12-4; J gene: TRBJ1-5
CDR3 protein: CASSPGQGARETQYF; V gene: TRBV3-1; J gene: TRBJ2-5
CDR3 protein: CASSRRSNEKLFF; V gene: TRBV12-3/TRBV12-4; J gene: TRBJ1-4
CDR3 protein: CASSLRLGAAGANVLTF; V gene: TRBV28; J gene: TRBJ2-6
CDR3 protein: CATRDQGTYNEQFF; V gene: TRBV24-1; J gene: TRBJ2-1